Presented here are 6 T cell receptor beta chains from one specimen sequenced in a study of shared clonotypes between healthy human individuals. Sequenced by immunoSEQ multiplex PCR; TCRdb stores in-frame clones only, minus some. The sample has about 510,000 clones, 90% to 97% seen once. The sample consisted of naive CD4+ T cells sorted from blood. Regarding subset: CD45RA+ positively selected. The receptors shown here come from a woman in her 30s in good health.

The chain uses TRBV5-4 and TRBJ2-3; no firm D call. Trimming shortened V by 4 bases and J by 8 bases, and 14 bases separated the two germline ends. This CDR3 region has 13 residues. Per germline, CDR1 SGHNT and CDR2 YYREEE (reference sequence). CDR3 sequence (DNA): TGTGCCAGCAGCCCCCAGTGGGCCGGTACGCAGTATTTT. Protein sequence: CASSPQWAGTQYF.

The chain employs TRBV6-5 and TRBJ1-2; D uncertain. This CDR3 is built from 15 residues. The V and J ends lost 0 bases and 2 bases respectively, with 10 bases between them. Germline V gene sequence: CDR1 MNHEY, CDR2 SVGAGI. CDR3 sequence reads: CASSYSVSSNYGYTF. As DNA, the CDR3 is TGTGCCAGCAGTTACTCAGTATCCTCCAACTATGGCTACACCTTC.

This clone was counted a single time. The chain recombines TRBV11-3 with TRBJ2-1, with 10 bases matching TRBD2. CDR3 size: 17 residues. Germline CDR1 reads SGHNT; CDR2 reads YENEEA. Trimming took 1 base from V and 4 from J; bases not matched to a gene: 7. The CDR3 reads CASSLAASGSQYNEQFF. The CDR3 nucleotides are TGTGCCAGCAGCTTAGCTGCTAGCGGGAGTCAATACAATGAGCAGTTCTTC.

The chain couples TRBV19 to TRBJ1-1; no clear D. Germline values: CDR1 LNHDA, CDR2 SQIVND (reference sequence). The CDR3 runs to 15 residues. Trimming took 6 bases from V and 8 from J, leaving 22 bases between them. The CDR3 here is CASRARGSIGGEAFF. The DNA of the CDR3 is TGTGCCAGTAGGGCCCGGGGAAGTATAGGTGGAGAAGCTTTCTTT. Complete variable domain (other parts from reference TRBV19 and TRBJ1-1): DGGITQSPKYLFRKEGQNVTLSCEQNLNHDAMYWYRQDPGQGLRLIYYSQIVNDFQKGDIAEGYSVSREKKESFPLTVTSAQKNPTAFYLCASRARGSIGGEAFFGQGTRLTVV.

The chain couples TRBV5-1 to TRBJ1-2; D is unclear. V lost 4 bases and J lost 4, with 14 bases in between. Germline CDR1 reads SGHRS; CDR2 reads YFSETQ. CDR3 size: 14 residues. DNA for the CDR3: TGCGCCAGCAGCACGACGCCCGAAATCTATGGCTACACCTTC. Encoded protein: CASSTTPEIYGYTF.

The chain uses TRBV11-2 and TRBJ1-1; D is perhaps TRBD1 (6 bases). The CDR3 runs to 18 residues. Trimming stripped 5 bases from V and 0 bases from J, with 22 bases between. Germline CDR1 is SGHAT and CDR2 is FQNNGV. Here the CDR3 reads CASSTPDKKQGVNTEAFF. The DNA for the CDR3 is TGTGCCAGCAGCACACCAGATAAAAAACAGGGAGTGAACACTGAAGCTTTCTTT. Drawing the rest from reference TRBV11-2 and TRBJ1-1, the complete variable domain is EAGVAQSPRYKIIEKRQSVAFWCNPISGHATLYWYQQILGQGPKLLIQFQNNGVVDDSQLPKDRFSAERLKGVDSTLKIQPAKLEDSAVYLCASSTPDKKQGVNTEAFFGQGTRLTVV.